The sequence of this T cell receptor (beta chain) was determined in a study of blood T cell repertoires in COVID-19. About the study: Sites in the United States, Italy and Spain provided acute and convalescent COVID-19 samples.

Some clones are missing from TCRdb's copy, which holds only in-frame ones; the method was immunoSEQ multiplex PCR. The sample includes around 300,000 clones, less than 85% of them seen just once. Per germline, CDR1 MNHEY and CDR2 SVGAGI. V lost 5 bases and J lost 3; bases outside the gene matches: 2. This CDR3 contains 13 residues. The chain is built from TRBV6-5 and TRBJ1-1, with 8 bases fitting TRBD1. Source material: PBMCs or T cells enriched from blood (not recorded which). This clonotype was sampled from a woman aged 50 to 65 who had recovered from COVID-19. In DNA, the CDR3 is TGTGCCAGCAGTAGGGACAGGCACACTGAAGCTTTCTTT. It encodes CASSRDRHTEAFF.